This T cell receptor beta chain was recovered during a study of blood T cell repertoires in COVID-19. Study background: From the United States, Italy and Spain came samples of acute and convalescent COVID-19.

Germline V lookup: CDR1 SGHNT, CDR2 YYREEE (reference sequence). J gave up 10 bases and V 0 bases, and 10 bases lay outside the gene matches. The CDR3 totals 15 residues. TCRdb's table, derived via immunoSEQ multiplex PCR, lists solely in-frame clones and lacks some. Of about 200,000 clones listed, around 84% are singletons. The V and J genes are TRBV5-4 and TRBJ2-1, with 7 bases fitting TRBD2. Sequencing was carried out using peripheral blood. This receptor was identified in a woman aged 80 or over with acute or convalescent COVID-19. CDR3 nucleotides: TGTGCCAGCAGCTTGGGTGGGGCTAGCGGAGACGAGCAGTTCTTC. Protein sequence: CASSLGGASGDEQFF.